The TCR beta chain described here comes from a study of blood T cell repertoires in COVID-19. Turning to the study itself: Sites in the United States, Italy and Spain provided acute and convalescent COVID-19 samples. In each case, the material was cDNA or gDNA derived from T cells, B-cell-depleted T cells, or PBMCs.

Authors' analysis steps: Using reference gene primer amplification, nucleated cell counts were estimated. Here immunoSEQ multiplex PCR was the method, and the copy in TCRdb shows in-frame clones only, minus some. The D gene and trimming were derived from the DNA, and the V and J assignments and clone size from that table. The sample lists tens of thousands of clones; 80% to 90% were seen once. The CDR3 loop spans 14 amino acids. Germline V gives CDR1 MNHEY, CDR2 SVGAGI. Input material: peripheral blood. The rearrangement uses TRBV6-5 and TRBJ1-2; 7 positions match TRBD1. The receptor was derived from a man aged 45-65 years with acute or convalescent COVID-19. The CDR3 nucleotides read TGTGCGCCAGGAAAGGGGGCTGAGGACTATGGCTACACCTTC. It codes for CAPGKGAEDYGYTF.